This TCR beta chain is from a study of T cell repertoires in ileal Crohn's disease. Study at large: About half of patients got postoperative therapy: roughly 12 thiopurines, 18 anti-TNF.

Time point: neoterminal ileum biopsy at postoperative endoscopy, about 6 months after surgery. The CDR3 consists of 12 residues. Germline CDR1 and CDR2: MDHEN and SYDVKM. V was shortened by 3 bases and J by 7 bases, with 9 bases between the two germline ends. As for this clone: Its antigen remains unidentified.

Produced via immunoSEQ multiplex PCR; TCRdb's table is partial and in-frame only. Of almost 15,000 clones in the sample, more than 60% were seen once. Study-level findings and limits: High-frequency clones were more common in sorted CD8 than CD4 cells. Endoscopic recurrence occurred in every patient whose clonality exceeded 26.8%.

The J gene is TRBJ1-1, the V gene TRBV28; no firm D call. This clonotype was sampled from an adult with Crohn's disease. Source material: ileal tissue. The CDR3 bases are TGTGCCAGCAGTTTCCAATACGGTGAAGCTTTCTTT. Translating gives CASSFQYGEAFF. Complete variable domain (other parts from reference TRBV28 and TRBJ1-1): DVKVTQSSRYLVKRTGEKVFLECVQDMDHENMFWYRQDPGLGLRLIYFSYDVKMKEKGDIPEGYSVSREKKERFSLILESASTNQTSMYLCASSFQYGEAFFGQGTRLTVV.